This TCR beta chain was sequenced in a study of T cell repertoires in cytomegalovirus infection. In TCRdb, the reads were re-called with MiXCR into one record per CDR3 protein. Altogether tens of thousands of distinct CDR3 sequences are present, about half being singletons, with the ten largest covering more than 85%. Only a few counts were recorded for this clonotype. What it binds is not known. V was pared by 6 bases and J by 3 bases, with 9 bases between. Germline loops: CDR1 MNHNS, CDR2 SASEGT. The CDR3 extends over 12 amino acids. This material consisted of CD8+ T cells from cultured PBMCs, taken from culture after CMV antigen stimulation. The rearrangement uses TRBV6-1 and TRBJ2-7; tentative D call: TRBD1 (6 bases). The source is a human donor in good health (CMV status not recorded). Some clones in this sample may be carry-over from other donors' samples. CDR3 protein: CASRVTGYEQYF. CDR3 in DNA: TGTGCCAGCAGAGTGACAGGCTACGAGCAGTACTTC.